A selection of T cell receptor beta chains follows, all from one sample in a study of cytomegalovirus exposure and HLA in healthy donors. TCRdb's table, derived via immunoSEQ multiplex PCR, lists solely in-frame clones and lacks some. The sample lists some 190,000 clones, 65% to 80% occurring once. Sequenced input: PBMCs. The source of these receptors is a woman younger than 45 in good health and CMV-seropositive. Both conserved end residues are part of each CDR3. A D gene is named only where the DNA matches it firmly. Clone size is not always given. Where it is, it says once, few, many or a class for expanded clones.

size: -
V: TRBV6-1
length: 15
J: TRBJ2-7
D: TRBD1
DNA: TGTGCCAGCAGTGCAACGGGACAGGGTATCCACGAGCAGTACTTC
CDR3: CASSATGQGIHEQYF

size: -
V: TRBV6-5
length: 14
J: TRBJ1-1
D: -
DNA: TGTGCCAGCAGCCCCTCAGGGGTGAACACTGAAGCTTTCTTT
CDR3: CASSPSGVNTEAFF

size: -
V: TRBV4-3
length: 15
J: TRBJ1-2
D: -
DNA: TGCGCCAGCAGCCCAGGACACATAGCTAACTATGGCTACACCTTC
CDR3: CASSPGHIANYGYTF

size: -
V: TRBV18
length: 20
J: TRBJ2-7
D: TRBD1
DNA: TGTGCCAGCTCACCACCGGCGAGCTTCAAACGGGGACAGGGGTTCGACGAGCAGTACTTC
CDR3: CASSPPASFKRGQGFDEQYF

size: -
V: TRBV30
length: 15
J: TRBJ2-7
D: -
DNA: TGTGCCTGGAGTCGCCGTCCGGAGGTTCGCTACGAGCAGTACTTC
CDR3: CAWSRRPEVRYEQYF

size: -
V: TRBV7-2
length: 15
J: TRBJ1-6
D: TRBD1
DNA: TGTGCCAGCAGCACTACAGGGGGCTATAATTCACCCCTCCACTTT
CDR3: CASSTTGGYNSPLHF

size: -
V: TRBV28
length: 14
J: TRBJ2-5
D: TRBD2
DNA: TGTGCCAGCAGCCAGCGGGGGCGGGGGGAGACCCAGTACTTC
CDR3: CASSQRGRGETQYF

size: -
V: TRBV11-3
length: 13
J: TRBJ2-1
D: TRBD1
DNA: TGTGCCAGCAGCTCGGGACAGGGCAATGAGCAGTTCTTC
CDR3: CASSSGQGNEQFF

size: -
V: TRBV5-5
length: 13
J: TRBJ1-2
D: -
DNA: TGTGCCAGCAGCTTGGGGGTAGGGGATGGCTACACCTTC
CDR3: CASSLGVGDGYTF

size: -
V: TRBV4-1
length: 16
J: TRBJ1-6
D: TRBD1
DNA: TGCGCCAGCAGCCACGTACCGGGACAGAGGAATTCACCCCTCCACTTT
CDR3: CASSHVPGQRNSPLHF

size: -
V: TRBV5-4
length: 16
J: TRBJ2-7
D: -
DNA: TGTGCCAGCAGCTTGAGAACACAGGGCCCGTTATACGAGCAGTACTTC
CDR3: CASSLRTQGPLYEQYF

size: -
V: TRBV2
length: 15
J: TRBJ2-7
D: -
DNA: TGTGCCAGCAGTGAAAACGGACAAGTGATTTACGAGCAGTACTTC
CDR3: CASSENGQVIYEQYF

size: -
V: TRBV29-1
length: 15
J: TRBJ1-2
D: -
DNA: TGCAGCGTTGAAGTCCGGCTCGGCGGGGGCTATGGCTACACCTTC
CDR3: CSVEVRLGGGYGYTF

size: -
V: TRBV7-9
length: 11
J: TRBJ2-5
D: -
DNA: TGTGCCAGCAGCTACAAGGAGACCCAGTACTTC
CDR3: CASSYKETQYF

size: -
V: TRBV10-1
length: 15
J: TRBJ2-1
D: TRBD1
DNA: TGCGCCAGCAGTGAAGAGGACAGGGGTACAATGAAGCAGTTCTTC
CDR3: CASSEEDRGTMKQFF

size: -
V: TRBV6-1
length: 15
J: TRBJ2-7
D: -
DNA: TGTGCCAGCAGTCCATCCCCCTCAGCGAGCTACGAGCAGTACTTC
CDR3: CASSPSPSASYEQYF

size: -
V: TRBV4-2
length: 16
J: TRBJ2-5
D: TRBD1
DNA: TGTGCCAGCAGCCAAGCAACCGGGACAGGGGTAGAGACCCAGTACTTC
CDR3: CASSQATGTGVETQYF

size: -
V: TRBV5-4
length: 14
J: TRBJ2-1
D: -
DNA: TGTGCCAGCAGCTTGGGACTGGCGGGCGATGAGCAGTTCTTC
CDR3: CASSLGLAGDEQFF

size: -
V: TRBV2
length: 15
J: TRBJ1-2
D: -
DNA: TGTGCCAGCAGGAGGATCGTGGTGCCTAACTATGGCTACACCTTC
CDR3: CASRRIVVPNYGYTF

size: -
V: TRBV18
length: 14
J: TRBJ2-2
D: -
DNA: TGTGCCAGCTCACCAAGAGGGAACACCGGGGAGCTGTTTTTT
CDR3: CASSPRGNTGELFF

size: -
V: TRBV4-1
length: 16
J: TRBJ2-7
D: -
DNA: TGCGCCAGCAGCCAGGAGTCGGGAGTTAGCTCCTACGAGCAGTACTTC
CDR3: CASSQESGVSSYEQYF

size: once
V: TRBV6-5
length: 13
J: TRBJ2-1
D: -
DNA: TGTGCCAGCGCCACACAGATCTACAATGAGCAGTTCTTC
CDR3: CASATQIYNEQFF

size: once
V: TRBV5-4
length: 15
J: TRBJ1-6
D: TRBD1
DNA: TGTGCCAGCAGCTTCCCGGACAGGGGGAATTCACCCCTCCACTTT
CDR3: CASSFPDRGNSPLHF

size: -
V: TRBV11-2
length: 14
J: TRBJ2-7
D: -
DNA: TGTGCCAGCAGCTTAGAATATACAGCCTACGAGCAGTACTTC
CDR3: CASSLEYTAYEQYF

size: -
V: TRBV12-5
length: 15
J: TRBJ2-2
D: TRBD1
DNA: TGTGCTAGTGGTTTGGTACAGGGGGCCCCCGGGGAGCTGTTTTTT
CDR3: CASGLVQGAPGELFF

size: -
V: TRBV5-6
length: 14
J: TRBJ1-1
D: -
DNA: TGTGCCAGCAGCATCGGGGTAGGGAACACTGAAGCTTTCTTT
CDR3: CASSIGVGNTEAFF

size: -
V: TRBV9
length: 16
J: TRBJ2-1
D: TRBD2
DNA: TGTGCCAGCAGCTTGGGACTAGCGGGGGGGCAGAATGAGCAGTTCTTC
CDR3: CASSLGLAGGQNEQFF

size: -
V: TRBV27
length: 12
J: TRBJ2-1
D: TRBD1
DNA: TGTGCCAGCAGTTTAGCCGGACAGGGTTTGCTCTTC
CDR3: CASSLAGQGLLF

size: -
V: TRBV27
length: 14
J: TRBJ2-2
D: -
DNA: TGTGCCAGCAGTGACTGGATGAACACCGGGGAGCTGTTTTTT
CDR3: CASSDWMNTGELFF

size: -
V: TRBV5-1
length: 16
J: TRBJ2-2
D: TRBD2
DNA: TGCGCCAGCAGCCACGGGAGGGGACCGAACACCGGGGAGCTGTTTTTT
CDR3: CASSHGRGPNTGELFF

size: few
V: TRBV7-2
length: 15
J: TRBJ2-1
D: TRBD2
DNA: TGTGCCAGCAGTCTTGGACTAGCGGCCTACAATGAGCAGTTCTTC
CDR3: CASSLGLAAYNEQFF

size: few
V: TRBV5-4
length: 19
J: TRBJ2-3
D: TRBD2
DNA: TGTGCCAGCAGCTCGGGACTAGCGGGGGGAGGATACGAGACAGATACGCAGTATTTT
CDR3: CASSSGLAGGGYETDTQYF

size: few
V: TRBV5-6
length: 16
J: TRBJ2-3
D: -
DNA: TGTGCCAGCAGCCCTCTGGGGGAGGATGGCACAGATACGCAGTATTTT
CDR3: CASSPLGEDGTDTQYF

size: -
V: TRBV5-5
length: 13
J: TRBJ1-1
D: -
DNA: TGTGCCAGCCGTCAGGGGCGCTTCACTGAAGCTTTCTTT
CDR3: CASRQGRFTEAFF

size: -
V: TRBV27
length: 16
J: TRBJ1-4
D: TRBD1
DNA: TGTGCCAGCAGTCCTGGGACAGGGGCAACTAATGAAAAACTGTTTTTT
CDR3: CASSPGTGATNEKLFF

size: few
V: TRBV7-9
length: 19
J: TRBJ2-7
D: TRBD2
DNA: TGTGCCAGCAGCCACCACAGGATCCGGACTAGCGGGGGATCCTACGAGCAGTACTTC
CDR3: CASSHHRIRTSGGSYEQYF

size: -
V: TRBV15
length: 15
J: TRBJ2-4
D: -
DNA: TGTGCCACCAGCAGAGAGGGCAGCGGGAAAAACATTCAGTACTTC
CDR3: CATSREGSGKNIQYF

size: once
V: TRBV19
length: 12
J: TRBJ2-7
D: -
DNA: TGTGCCAGCCGCCGCGGACTGGACGAGCAGTACTTC
CDR3: CASRRGLDEQYF

size: -
V: TRBV19
length: 15
J: TRBJ2-2
D: -
DNA: TGTGCCAGTCGAAGAGGCAGGGCGGACACCGGGGAGCTGTTTTTT
CDR3: CASRRGRADTGELFF

size: -
V: TRBV6-1
length: 10
J: TRBJ2-4
D: -
DNA: TGTGCCAGCGCGTTTGACATTCAGTACTTC
CDR3: CASAFDIQYF